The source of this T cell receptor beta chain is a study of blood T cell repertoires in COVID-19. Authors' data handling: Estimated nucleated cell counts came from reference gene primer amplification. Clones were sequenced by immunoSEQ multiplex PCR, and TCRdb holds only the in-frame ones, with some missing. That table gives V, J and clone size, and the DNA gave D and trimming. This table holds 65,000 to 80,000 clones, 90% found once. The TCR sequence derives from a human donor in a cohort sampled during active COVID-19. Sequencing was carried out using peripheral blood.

The CDR3 DNA sequence: TGTGCCAGCAGCCCTCTCGTCGAGACTAGCGGCTACGAGCAGTACTTC. It encodes CASSPLVETSGYEQYF. V is TRBV4-2 and J is TRBJ2-7; 9 bases match TRBD2. CDR1 LGHNA and CDR2 YNFKEQ come from the germline V gene. With 4 bases clipped from V and 3 bases from J, the junction kept 10 bases outside the gene matches. This CDR3 comprises 16 residues.